This TCR beta chain was identified in a study of T cells in Graves' hyperthyroidism and ophthalmopathy. This clonotype showed up just a few times. As yet, its antigen is unknown. Whole-study findings and limits: Among clonotypes expanded in thyroid above 0.001, most were also found in blood.

For Graves' hyperthyroidism to be stable, ophthalmopathy could not progress within 18 months. Any patient presenting with uncontrolled infection, other autoimmune disease, pregnancy or lactation was left out. The diagnostic basis comprised clinical symptoms, serum thyroxine and TRAb, thyroid ultrasound and orbital computed tomography. The CDR3 is 13 residues long. Trimming shortened V by 7 bases and J by 1 base, and 8 bases separated the two germline ends. Germline lookup yields CDR1 SNHLY and CDR2 FYNNEI. The TCR beta CDR3 regions underwent amplification using RNA transcripts as the source. The study used the HTBI primer set for a first-round RT-PCR of the TCR CDR3. Each CDR3 protein is one row after TCRdb ran MiXCR on the multiplex PCR reads. The sample holds hundreds of thousands of distinct CDR3 sequences, about 15% seen once.

Input material: blood. The receptor was isolated from a woman aged 30 to 39 with Graves' hyperthyroidism. The gene calls are TRBV2 and TRBJ2-4, with D maybe TRBD1 (7 bases). The CDR3: CASTGGAKNIQYF. Here the CDR3 DNA reads TGTGCCAGCACAGGGGGGGCCAAAAACATTCAGTACTTC.